Each of the 14 T cell receptor beta chains below was sequenced from the same sample in a study of blood T cell repertoires in COVID-19. Profiling relied on immunoSEQ multiplex PCR, and the TCRdb table lists in-frame clones only, not all of them. This table holds around 440,000 clones, 88% found once. What was sequenced was peripheral blood. The receptor source for this set is a woman aged 50 to 60 with COVID-19, enrolled during active disease.

V usage is TRBV27 and J usage is TRBJ2-1; TRBD1 agrees at 11 bases. The V gene's germline CDR1 is MNHEY and CDR2 SMNVEV (reference sequence). This CDR3 is built from 14 residues. Losses at the gene ends were 4 bases for V and 10 bases for J; bases not matched to a gene: 6. CDR3 nucleotides: TGTGCCAGCAGTTCCGGGACAGGGGGGAGGGAGCAGTTCTTC. Translation gives CASSSGTGGREQFF.

V usage is TRBV10-3 and J usage is TRBJ2-2; 15 nucleotides line up with TRBD2. Germline values: CDR1 ENHRY, CDR2 SYGVKD. The CDR3 has 16 residues. The V gene end was trimmed by 5 bases and the J gene end by 5 bases; junction bases not matched to a gene: 3. This CDR3 reads CAISLGLAGGTGELFF. CDR3 DNA: TGTGCCATCAGTCTCGGACTAGCGGGGGGGACCGGGGAGCTGTTTTTT.

The J gene is TRBJ1-2, the V gene TRBV19, with D possibly matching TRBD1 (6 bases). The V end was cut by 2 bases, the J end by 5 bases, with 21 bases between. Germline CDR1 reads LNHDA; CDR2 reads SQIVND (reference sequence). This CDR3 contains 17 residues. This CDR3 reads CASSIRSDGTSAYGYTF. CDR3 coding DNA: TGTGCCAGTAGTATAAGATCGGACGGGACATCCGCTTATGGCTACACCTTC.

The chain uses TRBV19 and TRBJ1-2, with TRBD1 as a possible D gene (5 bases). Trimming took 5 bases from V and 8 from J, leaving 21 bases between them. Germline loops: CDR1 LNHDA, CDR2 SQIVND (reference sequence). This CDR3 is built from 15 residues. This CDR3 reads CASSSWGRVEEGYTF. CDR3 coding DNA: TGTGCCAGTAGTTCCTGGGGGAGGGTAGAAGAAGGCTACACCTTC.

This clone has only a few counts. The chain uses TRBV5-1 and TRBJ2-1; maybe TRBD2 (5 bases). The CDR3 consists of 12 residues. Trimming took off 2 bases at V and 7 bases at J, with 7 bases between the two ends. Germline V gene lookup returns CDR1 SGHRS and CDR2 YFSETQ. The CDR3 sequence is CASSFGENEQFF. In nucleotides, the CDR3 is TGCGCCAGCAGCTTCGGGGAGAATGAGCAGTTCTTC.

The chain combines TRBV5-4 with TRBJ2-7, with TRBD1 matching 8 bases. The germline V gene encodes CDR1 SGHNT and CDR2 YYREEE (reference sequence). Trimming removed 4 bases from V and 0 bases from J; junction bases left unmatched: 9. There are 16 residues in the CDR3. The chain's CDR3 is CASSARTGSSSYEQYF. CDR3 bases: TGTGCCAGCAGCGCCAGGACAGGGTCCTCCTCCTACGAGCAGTACTTC.

This clone was counted a single time. The rearrangement joins TRBV2 to TRBJ1-2; D ambiguous. There are 15 residues in the CDR3. The V end lost 2 bases, the J end lost 4 bases, and 14 bases lay between the germline ends. CDR1 SNHLY and CDR2 FYNNEI come from the germline V gene. The CDR3 DNA reads TGTGCCAGCAGTGAAACCCTCAGAGGTCTCTATGGCTACACCTTC. Its translation: CASSETLRGLYGYTF.

This clone came up once. The CDR3 spells CASKEDATTGNTIYF. The CDR3 coding sequence is TGTGCCAGCAAGGAGGACGCCACTACAGGAAACACCATATATTTT. The V gene is TRBV6-5, the J gene TRBJ1-3; D is unresolved. Trimming took off 7 bases at V and 4 bases at J, with 17 bases between the two ends. Germline assignment: CDR1 MNHEY and CDR2 SVGAGI. CDR3 length equals 15 residues.

Regarding this clone: The same CDR3 also results from other DNA sequences found in this sample. The gene calls are TRBV6-1 and TRBJ1-2; 7 bases line up with TRBD1. V shed 3 bases and J 4 bases; nucleotides not matched to a gene: 2. The CDR3 spans 13 residues. Germline V lookup: CDR1 MNHNS, CDR2 SASEGT. The CDR3: CASSERGPYGYTF. CDR3 DNA: TGTGCCAGCAGTGAGAGGGGGCCCTATGGCTACACCTTC.

This chain links TRBV7-2 with TRBJ2-1; D is perhaps TRBD2 (5 bases). CDR3 length: 14 amino acids. V lost 1 base to trimming and J lost 6 bases, with 10 bases between them. Per germline, CDR1 SGHTA and CDR2 FQGNSA. The CDR3 sequence: CASSLDPSRNEQFF. The CDR3, as DNA: TGTGCCAGCAGCTTAGATCCTAGCCGCAATGAGCAGTTCTTC.

The gene calls are TRBV6-6 and TRBJ2-2; maybe TRBD2 (7 bases). Trimming cost V 2 bases and J 5 bases, with 12 bases left between them. This CDR3 contains 15 residues. Germline loops: CDR1 MNHNY, CDR2 SVGAGI (reference sequence). CDR3 sequence (DNA): TGTGCCAGCAGTTACGGGGGGGGCTTGACCGGGGAGCTGTTTTTT. It translates to CASSYGGGLTGELFF.

The chain couples TRBV28 to TRBJ1-4; 9 positions match TRBD1. Trimming cost V 6 bases and J 7 bases; bases outside gene matches: 6. This CDR3 is built from 14 residues. Germline loops: CDR1 MDHEN, CDR2 SYDVKM. In DNA form, the CDR3 reads TGTGCCAGCAGCTCCGGGACAGGGTTTGAAAAACTGTTTTTT. This encodes CASSSGTGFEKLFF.

CDR3: CASSYSGTGTDTQYF. The DNA of the CDR3 is TGTGCCAGCAGTTACTCTGGCACAGGCACAGATACGCAGTATTTT. The chain links TRBV6-6 to TRBJ2-3; D remains ambiguous. This CDR3 is built from 15 residues. Per the germline V gene, CDR1 is MNHNY and CDR2 is SVGAGI (reference sequence). Trimming took 0 bases from V and 1 from J, leaving 8 bases between them.

The rearrangement joins TRBV9 to TRBJ2-2; possible D gene TRBD1, 6 bases. The length of the CDR3 is 13 residues. Germline V gene data show CDR1 as SGDLS and CDR2 as YYNGEE. Trimming pared 5 bases from V and 2 bases from J, leaving 7 bases between. The CDR3 DNA sequence: TGTGCCAGCAGACAGGGTAACACCGGGGAGCTGTTTTTT. Translating it yields CASRQGNTGELFF.